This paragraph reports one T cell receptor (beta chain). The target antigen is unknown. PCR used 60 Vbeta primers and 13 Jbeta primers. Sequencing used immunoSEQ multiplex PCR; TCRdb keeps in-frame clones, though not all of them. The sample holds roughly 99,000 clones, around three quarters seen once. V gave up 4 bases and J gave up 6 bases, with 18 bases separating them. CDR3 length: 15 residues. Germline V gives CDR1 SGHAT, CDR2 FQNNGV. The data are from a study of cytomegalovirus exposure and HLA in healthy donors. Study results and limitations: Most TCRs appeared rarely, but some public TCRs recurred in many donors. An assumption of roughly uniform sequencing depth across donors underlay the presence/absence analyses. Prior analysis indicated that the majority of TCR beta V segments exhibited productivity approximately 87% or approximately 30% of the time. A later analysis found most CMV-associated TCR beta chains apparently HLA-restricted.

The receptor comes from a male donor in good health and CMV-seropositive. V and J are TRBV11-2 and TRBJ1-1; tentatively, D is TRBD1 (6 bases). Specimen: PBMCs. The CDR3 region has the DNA TGTGCCAGCAGCTCCCTAAAAGGGGGGGTTTCTGAAGCTTTCTTT. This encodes CASSSLKGGVSEAFF. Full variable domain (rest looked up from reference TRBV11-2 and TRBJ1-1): EAGVAQSPRYKIIEKRQSVAFWCNPISGHATLYWYQQILGQGPKLLIQFQNNGVVDDSQLPKDRFSAERLKGVDSTLKIQPAKLEDSAVYLCASSSLKGGVSEAFFGQGTRLTVV.